This TCR beta chain comes out of a study of cytomegalovirus exposure and HLA in healthy donors. Broader study findings: The authors later found HLA-associated TCR beta chains more clonally expanded than equally common others. It was in a later analysis that TCR association rates were seen to vary by HLA locus, highest for DRB1 and lowest for HLA-C. The authors assumed roughly uniform sequencing depth across donors for presence/absence analyses.

To note about this clone: The antigen is not known.

Both 60 Vbeta primers and 13 Jbeta primers went into the PCR. Only in-frame clones appear in the TCRdb table, and some are missing; sequencing was by immunoSEQ multiplex PCR. The sample has under 200,000 clones; about four fifths are singletons. Sequences were obtained from PBMCs. This TCR came from a boy younger than 18 in good health and CMV-seronegative.

Written as DNA, the CDR3 is TGCGCCAGCAGCTCGGGTTTAGGGGCGTTGGGCAATGAGCAGTTCTTC. This translates into CASSSGLGALGNEQFF. The chain has TRBV5-1 and TRBJ2-1; a weak D match, TRBD1 (5 bases). V gave up 3 bases and J gave up 6 bases, with 19 bases separating them. Germline V gene data show CDR1 as SGHRS and CDR2 as YFSETQ. The CDR3 has 16 amino acids.